These T cell receptor beta chains were read from a single sample in a study of early T cells in non-severe SARS-CoV-2 infection. Each CDR3 protein is one row after TCRdb ran MiXCR on the 5' RACE reads. The sample shows around 82,000 distinct CDR3 sequences, 14% to 15% of them seen only once. What was sequenced was whole blood. These TCRs come from an adult who was a healthcare worker with PCR-confirmed SARS-CoV-2 infection or an uninfected control (not recorded which). Both conserved end residues are trimmed from each CDR3. Clone size, where shown, is once, few, many, or a class for clones that have expanded.

cdr3_aa	j_call	clone_size	v_call
ASSLDRTEAF	TRBJ1-1	NA	TRBV6-5
ASSNGPFNEQF	TRBJ2-1	few	TRBV21-1
ASSRPSTSLAGVYNEQF	TRBJ2-1	many	TRBV6-5
SVSRGPDAF	TRBJ1-1	many	TRBV29-1
SATRAANTEAF	TRBJ1-1	few	TRBV20-1
ASNKRTSGEGVGTQY	TRBJ2-5	NA	TRBV12-3/TRBV12-4
ASSRTDSEDEQF	TRBJ2-1	few	TRBV3-1
ASSLAGTGDYNEQF	TRBJ2-1	few	TRBV5-4
ASSQTTADNTEAF	TRBJ1-1	NA	TRBV4-1
ASIVPGGGTEAF	TRBJ1-1	NA	TRBV12-3/TRBV12-4
AITGDLNQPQH	TRBJ1-5	many	TRBV10-3
ASTKQPVSNTEAF	TRBJ1-1	few	TRBV9
ASSLVRGTDFYGYT	TRBJ1-2	many	TRBV7-2
ASSLVQSRGNEQF	TRBJ2-1	few	TRBV5-1
ASSSGRGPYNEQF	TRBJ2-1	few	TRBV19
ASSPGRWERGGTDTQY	TRBJ2-3	NA	TRBV11-2
ASSPPRAKNIQY	TRBJ2-4	many	TRBV25-1
ASSLDYSFNSGANVLT	TRBJ2-6	NA	TRBV7-8
ASSQSSGNTGELF	TRBJ2-2	NA	TRBV4-1
ASSLKGQETQY	TRBJ2-5	few	TRBV5-1
SARAETGKYQETQY	TRBJ2-5	many	TRBV20-1
ASSRLTGNTEAF	TRBJ1-1	many	TRBV6-5
ASSHINQPQH	TRBJ1-5	few	TRBV11-2
ASSTGTGGHPSGANVLT	TRBJ2-6	many	TRBV5-1
ASSSEAKNIQY	TRBJ2-4	NA	TRBV5-4
AIRRSGGDNEQF	TRBJ2-1	NA	TRBV19
ASSQDFYQNRPLETQY	TRBJ2-5	few	TRBV4-1
ATRGSTNTEAF	TRBJ1-1	NA	TRBV24-1